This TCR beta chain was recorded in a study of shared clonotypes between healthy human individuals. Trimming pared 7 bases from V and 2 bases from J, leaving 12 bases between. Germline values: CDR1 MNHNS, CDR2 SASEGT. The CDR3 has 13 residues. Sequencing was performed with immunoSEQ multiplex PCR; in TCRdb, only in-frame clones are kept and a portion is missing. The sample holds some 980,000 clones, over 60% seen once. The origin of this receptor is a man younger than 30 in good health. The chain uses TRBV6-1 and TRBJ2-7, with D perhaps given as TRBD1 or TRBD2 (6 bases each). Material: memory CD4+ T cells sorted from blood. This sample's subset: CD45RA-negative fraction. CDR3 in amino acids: CASIGGQPYEQYF. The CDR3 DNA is TGTGCCAGCATTGGGGGGCAGCCCTACGAGCAGTACTTC.